This is a list of T cell receptor beta chains from one sample in a study of blood T cell repertoires in COVID-19. Sequencing was performed with immunoSEQ multiplex PCR; in TCRdb, only in-frame clones are kept and a portion is missing. The sample lists around 100,000 clones; 88% were seen once. The specimen sequenced was peripheral blood. The receptors were gathered from a man at least 80 years old with acute or convalescent COVID-19. The CDR3 runs from the conserved cysteine through the conserved F or W. Fields, in order: V gene, J gene, clone size, CDR3 protein. Size is stated for part of the rows, as once, few or many counts, or as a class when the clone is expanded.

TRBV11-2	TRBJ1-1	-	CASSLEGGRGTEAFF
TRBV30	TRBJ1-1	-	CAWRMTGLGNTEAFF
TRBV11-2	TRBJ2-7	-	CASSSGAVYEQYF
TRBV10-3	TRBJ1-2	many	CAISALPDGYTF
TRBV7-9	TRBJ2-7	-	CASSPTGGFTYEQYF
TRBV9	TRBJ1-4	-	CASSATGWREKLFF
TRBV5-3	TRBJ1-6	-	CARSLVPGWGSPLHF
TRBV5-1	TRBJ1-2	few	CASSLENSRYGYTF
TRBV19	TRBJ1-3	-	CASSNQGNTIYF
TRBV27	TRBJ2-7	-	CASSSGADYEQYF
TRBV28	TRBJ1-2	-	CASSSNPGQGSNGYTF
TRBV3-1/TRBV3-2	TRBJ1-1	once	CASSPTGGITEAFF
TRBV7-2	TRBJ2-2	-	CASSLRASGRMTGELFF
TRBV12-3/TRBV12-4	TRBJ1-1	once	CASSFISGRAFF
TRBV6-5	TRBJ1-6	-	CASLMDSSNSPLHF
TRBV7-9	TRBJ2-4	-	CASSPPMRLAKNIQYF
TRBV10-3	TRBJ1-2	-	CAISERDRGRVRVDGYTF
TRBV14	TRBJ1-1	-	CASSPIGRGRETEAFF
TRBV11-2	TRBJ2-3	-	CASSSHQVTQYF
TRBV5-4	TRBJ2-5	-	CASSSSGGQETQYF
TRBV6-5	TRBJ1-3	-	CASSYMAGRSGNTIYF
TRBV5-1	TRBJ2-2	-	CASSSWDRDTGELFF
TRBV7-9	TRBJ2-7	-	CASSSGLAGENEQYF
TRBV6-4	TRBJ2-2	-	CASRGGPNTGELFF
TRBV5-5	TRBJ1-1	-	CASSLGNSLATEAFF
TRBV5-6	TRBJ1-6	-	CASSRRGSSYNSPLHF
TRBV6-4	TRBJ1-2	-	CASSDPGYGYTF
TRBV6-2/TRBV6-3	TRBJ2-1	once	CASSALGPYNEQFF
TRBV28	TRBJ1-6	-	CASSFARWGVSYNSPLHF
TRBV5-1	TRBJ2-5	-	CASSLGSSGRGRETQYF
TRBV5-1	TRBJ1-1	-	CASSYPNPGQVTEAFF
TRBV19	TRBJ2-2	-	CALRGQGNTGELFF
TRBV5-1	TRBJ1-2	-	CASSTDSNYGYTF
TRBV5-1	TRBJ2-7	-	CASSRDSYEQYF
TRBV9	TRBJ1-3	-	CASSVAPNLGQSSGNTIYF
TRBV15	TRBJ2-4	-	CATSKRADQNIQYF
TRBV7-8	TRBJ2-2	few	CASSRTSGIGELFF
TRBV5-5	TRBJ2-1	-	CASSLGAGSSYNEQFF
TRBV6-8	TRBJ2-5	few	CASFPGLAGGLGETQYF
TRBV2	TRBJ2-5	-	CASSGRGGETQYF
TRBV5-6	TRBJ1-6	-	CASSLQSRYNSPLHF
TRBV5-1	TRBJ2-7	-	CASSSEGSSYEQYF
TRBV19	TRBJ1-4	-	CASSIDRDKNEKLFF
TRBV7-2	TRBJ1-5	-	CASSLEAGTEPQHF
TRBV5-1	TRBJ2-3	once	CASSQSGGNTDTQYF
TRBV28	TRBJ1-2	-	CASSNRDRGVYGYTF
TRBV6-5	TRBJ2-1	-	CASRGQGLNEQFF
TRBV5-1	TRBJ1-2	-	CASSSGGQGYTF
TRBV27	TRBJ1-1	once	CASSLGTANTEAFF
TRBV21-1	TRBJ2-7	-	CASSTRTSGSHEQYF
TRBV25-1	TRBJ1-2	-	CASSADTGTVYGYTF
TRBV14	TRBJ2-7	-	CASSSSSLEQYF
TRBV5-1	TRBJ2-7	-	CASKPSGQGSYEQYF